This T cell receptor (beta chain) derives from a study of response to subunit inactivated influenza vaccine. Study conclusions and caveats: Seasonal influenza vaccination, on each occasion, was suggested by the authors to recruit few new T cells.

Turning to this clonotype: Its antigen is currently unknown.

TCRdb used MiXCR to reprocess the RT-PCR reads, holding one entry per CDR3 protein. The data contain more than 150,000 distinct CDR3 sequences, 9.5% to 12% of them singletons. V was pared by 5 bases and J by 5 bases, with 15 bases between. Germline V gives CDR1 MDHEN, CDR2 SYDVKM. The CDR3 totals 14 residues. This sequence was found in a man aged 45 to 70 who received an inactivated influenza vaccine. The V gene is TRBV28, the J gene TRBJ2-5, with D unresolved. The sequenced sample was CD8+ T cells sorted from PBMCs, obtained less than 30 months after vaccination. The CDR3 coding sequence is TGTGCCAGCAGTCCCCTGATTGGAGTCGAGACCCAGTACTTC. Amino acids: CASSPLIGVETQYF.